Sequencing of this T cell receptor beta chain was carried out in a study of early T cells in non-severe SARS-CoV-2 infection. Study overall: Chains from this unsorted whole-blood bulk RNA could not be paired.

About this clonotype itself: The antigen is undetermined.

Study-wide results and caveats: The VDJdb matching leaned toward anti-spike CD8 responses and overlooked private and CD4 specificities.

Unique molecular identifiers (one per individual cDNA molecule) were attached. TCRdb passed the 5' RACE reads through MiXCR, listing each CDR3 protein once. The data show approximately 97,000 distinct CDR3 sequences, with 11% seen just once and around 4.8% held by the top ten. Per the germline V gene, CDR1 is SGHAT and CDR2 is FQNNGV. The CDR3 has 17 amino acids. The ends were cut back, 1 base at V and 1 base at J, with 14 bases in the middle. This clonotype was obtained from an adult who was a healthcare worker with PCR-confirmed SARS-CoV-2 infection or an uninfected control (not recorded which). The chain carries TRBV11-2 and TRBJ2-4; possible D gene TRBD2, 5 bases. Sequences were derived from whole blood, sampled at baseline. CDR3 DNA sequence: TGTGCCAGCAGCTTAGTTCGGGGTCCCCGGGCCAAAAACATTCAGTACTTC. As protein: CASSLVRGPRAKNIQYF.